Below are 20 T cell receptor beta chains sequenced from a single sample in a study of T cell responses to AZD1222 COVID-19 vaccine. Profiled with immunoSEQ multiplex PCR; TCRdb holds only in-frame clones, not every one. The table shows about 100,000 clones, with just under 90% occurring only once. This sample comprised peripheral blood, obtained on day 0 of AZD1222 vaccination. These receptor sequences come from an adult in good health.

This clone was seen only once. CDR3 coding DNA: TGCAGCGTTGCTCAGGGGGCGAGTTATGGCTACACCTTC. It specifies CSVAQGASYGYTF. V and J are TRBV29-1 and TRBJ1-2; the match to TRBD1 covers 8 bases. Trimming removed 4 bases from V and 5 bases from J; junction bases left unmatched: 6. This CDR3 contains 13 residues. Germline CDR1 SQVTM, CDR2 ANQGSEA.

The J gene is TRBJ2-7, the V gene TRBV7-2; maybe TRBD2 (5 bases). From germline, CDR1 is SGHTA and CDR2 FQGNSA. V shed 4 bases and J shed 2 bases, with 15 bases lying between them. CDR3 length: 15 residues. CDR3 amino acids: CASSSRQGLTYEQYF. The DNA of the CDR3 is TGTGCCAGCAGCTCCCGACAAGGACTTACCTACGAGCAGTACTTC.

The chain links TRBV27 to TRBJ2-7, with D unclear. V dropped 3 bases and J dropped 2 bases, with 8 bases sitting between them. CDR1 and CDR2 (germline): MNHEY, SMNVEV (reference sequence). The CDR3 runs to 13 residues. The CDR3 DNA reads as TGTGCCAGCAGTTTTTACGGCCCCTACGAGCAGTACTTC. Amino acids: CASSFYGPYEQYF.

This clone was picked up one time. The rearrangement uses TRBV3-1 (or the pseudogene TRBV3-2) and TRBJ1-3; D ambiguous. CDR3 length equals 15 residues. The V end was cut by 4 bases, the J end by 6 bases, with 16 bases between. Germline loops: CDR1 LGHDT, CDR2 YNNKEL (reference sequence). For the CDR3, the DNA is TGTGCCAGCAGCCGTAAAGGGCCCAGAGAAAACACCATATATTTT. Protein: CASSRKGPRENTIYF.

The V and J genes are TRBV6-5 and TRBJ2-3; tentatively, D is TRBD2 (6 bases). The CDR3 contains 13 residues. Germline-derived CDR1 and CDR2 are MNHEY and SVGAGI. CDR3 sequence: CACGIPSTDTQYF. In DNA, the CDR3 is TGTGCGTGCGGGATTCCTAGCACAGATACGCAGTATTTT.

The rearrangement links TRBV27 to TRBJ1-2; D is perhaps TRBD1 (5 bases). The CDR3 extends over 15 amino acids. Trimming left V 5 bases short and J 4 bases short, with 17 bases between. Germline V gene sequence: CDR1 MNHEY, CDR2 SMNVEV (reference sequence). The CDR3 protein is CASSTSHGHAYGYTF. CDR3 sequence (DNA): TGTGCCAGCAGTACCTCCCACGGACACGCCTATGGCTACACCTTC.

This clone has only a few counts. This rearrangement joins TRBV6-5 to TRBJ1-2; perhaps TRBD1 as D (5 bases). The CDR3 is 14 residues long. The germline gives CDR1 MNHEY, CDR2 SVGAGI. The germline V and J ends were trimmed by 0 bases and 7 bases, with 12 bases remaining between them. CDR3 DNA: TGTGCCAGCAGTTACTCGCTAGGGGTACGTGGCTACACCTTC. Encoded protein: CASSYSLGVRGYTF.

For this clone: Other DNA sequences in the sample encode the same CDR3. This chain joins TRBV29-1 and TRBJ2-1; D remains unclear. Per the germline V gene, CDR1 is SQVTM and CDR2 is ANQGSEA. V lost 1 base to trimming and J lost 0 bases, with 7 bases between them. This CDR3 contains 14 residues. The CDR3 nucleotides are TGCAGCGTTGAAGCGCGGTCCTCCTACAATGAGCAGTTCTTC. It encodes CSVEARSSYNEQFF.

The J gene is TRBJ1-2, the V gene TRBV15; D may be TRBD1 (5 bases). V was pared by 0 bases and J by 2 bases, with 10 bases between. The germline gives CDR1 LNHNV, CDR2 YYDKDF (reference sequence). CDR3 length equals 15 residues. The CDR3 region has the DNA TGTGCCACCAGCAGAGAGGTTGGGACCAACTATGGCTACACCTTC. This sequence encodes CATSREVGTNYGYTF.

The chain links TRBV5-1 to TRBJ2-1; 8 bases map to TRBD2. Germline lookup yields CDR1 SGHRS and CDR2 YFSETQ. V lost 4 bases, J lost 2 bases, and 8 bases stayed unmatched. CDR3 length: 16 residues. CDR3: CASSPSSGGAYNEQFF. CDR3 nucleotides: TGCGCCAGCAGCCCCTCAAGCGGGGGCGCCTACAATGAGCAGTTCTTC.

This clone appeared many times. V gene TRBV4-1 combines with J gene TRBJ2-7; 7 bases agree with TRBD1. The CDR3 has 15 residues. The trim removed 0 bases at V and 6 bases at J, leaving 8 bases unmatched. Germline lookup yields CDR1 MGHRA and CDR2 YSYEKL. The CDR3, as DNA: TGCGCCAGCAGCCAAGATCAGGGACAGCTGGTCGAGCAGTACTTC. Translated, it gives CASSQDQGQLVEQYF.

This clone is a singleton in its sample. CDR3 loop: CSASQAARATEAFF. In nucleotides, the CDR3 is TGCAGTGCTAGTCAGGCGGCTCGGGCCACTGAAGCTTTCTTT. The chain uses TRBV20-1 and TRBJ1-1; no firm D call. V lost 3 bases and J 4 bases, leaving 15 bases between the germline ends. This CDR3 has 14 residues. In germline, CDR1 is DFQATT, CDR2 SNEGSKA (reference sequence).

The rearrangement uses TRBV18 and TRBJ2-7, with a possible D match to TRBD1 (6 bases). V shed 2 bases and J shed 1 base, with 12 bases lying between them. CDR1 and CDR2 (germline): KGHSH, LQKENI. The CDR3 covers 15 residues. The CDR3 DNA reads TGTGCCAGCTCACCAAGCAGGGGTTATTCCTACGAGCAGTACTTC. Its translation is CASSPSRGYSYEQYF. Using reference TRBV18 and TRBJ2-7 for the parts outside the CDR3, the full variable domain is NAGVMQNPRHLVRRRGQEARLRCSPMKGHSHVYWYRQLPEEGLKFMVYLQKENIIDESGMPKERFSAEFPKEGPSILRIQQVVRGDSAAYFCASSPSRGYSYEQYFGPGTRLTVT.

This sequence joins TRBV4-2 and TRBJ2-4, with D maybe TRBD1 (6 bases). Germline V gene data show CDR1 as LGHNA and CDR2 as YNFKEQ. The CDR3 has 19 amino acids. V lost 0 bases and J 0 bases, leaving 18 bases between the germline ends. CDR3: CASSQDPSGQSIAKNIQYF. The CDR3 region has the DNA TGTGCCAGCAGCCAAGATCCGAGCGGACAGAGTATAGCCAAAAACATTCAGTACTTC.

The V call is TRBV6-5, the J call TRBJ2-1, with TRBD1 matching 10 bases. This CDR3 contains 15 residues. V shed 2 bases, J shed 8 bases, and the junction held 6 bases outside the gene matches. Germline V CDR1 and CDR2: MNHEY, SVGAGI. The CDR3 sequence: CASSYRRTGGDEQFF. The DNA for the CDR3 is TGTGCCAGCAGTTACCGTAGGACAGGGGGAGATGAGCAGTTCTTC.

This sequence joins TRBV6-2 or TRBV6-3 and TRBJ1-6, with TRBD1 matching 7 bases. J lost 5 bases, V lost 0 bases, and 1 base had no gene match. Germline loops: CDR1 MNHEY, CDR2 SVGEGT. This CDR3 is 15 amino acids long. The CDR3 region is CASSYSGTDNSPLHF. The CDR3 DNA reads as TGTGCCAGCAGTTACTCCGGGACAGATAATTCACCCCTCCACTTT.

This clone was counted a few times. CDR3 region: CASSLNRRANEKLFF. The CDR3 nucleotides read TGTGCCAGCAGTTTAAACAGGCGGGCTAATGAAAAACTGTTTTTT. V and J are TRBV27 and TRBJ1-4; D perhaps matches TRBD1 (5 bases). V was trimmed by 2 bases and J by 3 bases, leaving 10 bases between them. CDR3 length: 15 residues. Germline V gives CDR1 MNHEY, CDR2 SMNVEV (reference sequence).

CDR3 residues: CASSPLRDRVNYGYTF. The CDR3 bases are TGTGCCAGCAGCCCCCTCAGGGACAGGGTTAACTATGGCTACACCTTC. The J gene is TRBJ1-2, the V gene TRBV11-2; 9 nucleotides match TRBD1. V trimming: 5 bases; J trimming: 1 base; junction bases outside the gene matches: 8. The V gene's germline CDR1 is SGHAT and CDR2 FQNNGV. The CDR3 length is 16 residues. Drawing the rest from reference TRBV11-2 and TRBJ1-2, the complete variable domain is EAGVAQSPRYKIIEKRQSVAFWCNPISGHATLYWYQQILGQGPKLLIQFQNNGVVDDSQLPKDRFSAERLKGVDSTLKIQPAKLEDSAVYLCASSPLRDRVNYGYTFGSGTRLTVV.

Here the CDR3 DNA reads TGTGCCAGCAGCCAGTGGACCGATAGCACAGATACGCAGTATTTT. The encoded protein is CASSQWTDSTDTQYF. This chain links TRBV4-2 with TRBJ2-3; the D is unclear. The germline CDR1 and CDR2 sequences are LGHNA and YNFKEQ. This CDR3 is built from 15 residues. The V end was cut by 3 bases, the J end by 0 bases, with 10 bases between.

This clone has just a few counts. V gene TRBV7-9 combines with J gene TRBJ1-4; 7 bases match TRBD1. V was pared by 7 bases and J by 2 bases, with 7 bases of the junction left unmatched. Per the germline V gene, CDR1 is SEHNR and CDR2 is FQNEAQ (reference sequence). The CDR3 runs 15 residues. For the CDR3, the DNA is TGTGCCAGCAACCCAGGGACAGCGACTAATGAAAAACTGTTTTTT. It translates to CASNPGTATNEKLFF.